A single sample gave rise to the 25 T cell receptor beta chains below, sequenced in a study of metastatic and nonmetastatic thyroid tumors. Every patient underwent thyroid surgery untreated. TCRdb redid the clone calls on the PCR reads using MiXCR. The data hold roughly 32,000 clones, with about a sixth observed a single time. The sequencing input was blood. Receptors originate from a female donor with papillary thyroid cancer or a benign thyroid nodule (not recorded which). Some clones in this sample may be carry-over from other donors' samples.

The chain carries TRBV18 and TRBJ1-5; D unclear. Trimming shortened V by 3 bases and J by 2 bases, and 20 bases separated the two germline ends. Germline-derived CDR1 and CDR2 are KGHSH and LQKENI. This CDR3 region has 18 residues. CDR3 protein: CASSPPRCLGQRNQPQHF. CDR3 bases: TGTGCCAGCTCACCTCCCCGTTGTTTGGGTCAGCGCAATCAGCCCCAGCATTTT.

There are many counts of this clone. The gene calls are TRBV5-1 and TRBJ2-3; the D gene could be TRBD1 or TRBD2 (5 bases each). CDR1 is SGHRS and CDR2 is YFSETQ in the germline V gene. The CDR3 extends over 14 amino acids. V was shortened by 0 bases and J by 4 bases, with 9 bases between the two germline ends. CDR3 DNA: TGCGCCAGCAGCTTGGCGGGGACCGCAGATACGCAGTATTTT. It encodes CASSLAGTADTQYF.

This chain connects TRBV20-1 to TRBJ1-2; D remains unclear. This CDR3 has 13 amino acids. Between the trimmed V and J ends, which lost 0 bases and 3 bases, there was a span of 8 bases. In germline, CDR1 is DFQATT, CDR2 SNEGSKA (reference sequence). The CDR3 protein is CSARDGRHYGYTF. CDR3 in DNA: TGCAGTGCTAGAGACGGACGCCACTATGGCTACACCTTC.

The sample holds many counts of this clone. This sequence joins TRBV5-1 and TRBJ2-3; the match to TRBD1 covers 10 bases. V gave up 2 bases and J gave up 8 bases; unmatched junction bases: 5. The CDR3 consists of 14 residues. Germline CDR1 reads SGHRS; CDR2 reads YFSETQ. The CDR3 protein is CASSLNRDRGTQYF. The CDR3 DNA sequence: TGCGCCAGCAGCTTAAACCGGGACAGGGGTACGCAGTATTTT.

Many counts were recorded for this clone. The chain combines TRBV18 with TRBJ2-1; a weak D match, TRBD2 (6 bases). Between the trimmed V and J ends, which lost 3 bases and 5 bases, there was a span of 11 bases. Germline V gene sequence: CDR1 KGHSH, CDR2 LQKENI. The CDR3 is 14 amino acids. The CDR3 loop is CASSPGDSDNEQFF. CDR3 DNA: TGTGCCAGCTCACCGGGGGACTCAGACAATGAGCAGTTCTTC.

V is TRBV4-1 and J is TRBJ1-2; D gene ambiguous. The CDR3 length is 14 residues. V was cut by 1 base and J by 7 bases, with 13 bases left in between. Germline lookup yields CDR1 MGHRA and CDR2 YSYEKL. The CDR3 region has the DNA TGCGCCAGCAGCCAAGTAAGCGGCCCTGGTGGCTACACCTTC. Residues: CASSQVSGPGGYTF.

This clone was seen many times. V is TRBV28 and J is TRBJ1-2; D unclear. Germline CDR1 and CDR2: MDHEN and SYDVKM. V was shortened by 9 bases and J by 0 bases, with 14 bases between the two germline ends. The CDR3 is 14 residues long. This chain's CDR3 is CASTYLDTNYGYTF. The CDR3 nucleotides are TGTGCCAGTACATATTTAGACACTAACTATGGCTACACCTTC.

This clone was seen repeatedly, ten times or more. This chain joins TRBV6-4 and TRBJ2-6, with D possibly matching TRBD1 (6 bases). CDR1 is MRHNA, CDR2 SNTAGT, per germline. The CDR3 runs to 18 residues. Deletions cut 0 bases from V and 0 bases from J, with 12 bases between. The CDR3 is CASSDSGGSASGANVLTF. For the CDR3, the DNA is TGTGCCAGCAGTGACTCAGGGGGATCAGCCTCTGGGGCCAACGTCCTGACTTTC.

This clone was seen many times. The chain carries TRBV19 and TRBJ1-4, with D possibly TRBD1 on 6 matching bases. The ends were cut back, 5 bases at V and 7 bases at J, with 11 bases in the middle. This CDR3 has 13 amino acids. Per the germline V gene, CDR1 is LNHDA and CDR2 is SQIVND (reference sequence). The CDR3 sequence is CASSVRGTEKLFF. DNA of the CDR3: TGTGCCAGTAGTGTCAGGGGCACTGAAAAACTGTTTTTT.

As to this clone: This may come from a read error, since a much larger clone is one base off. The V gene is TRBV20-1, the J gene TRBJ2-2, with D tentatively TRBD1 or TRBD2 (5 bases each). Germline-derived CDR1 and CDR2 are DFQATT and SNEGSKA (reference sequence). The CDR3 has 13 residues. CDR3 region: CSARRGPTVELFF. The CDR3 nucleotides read TGCAGTGCTAGAAGGGGACCGACCGTGGAGCTGTTTTTT.

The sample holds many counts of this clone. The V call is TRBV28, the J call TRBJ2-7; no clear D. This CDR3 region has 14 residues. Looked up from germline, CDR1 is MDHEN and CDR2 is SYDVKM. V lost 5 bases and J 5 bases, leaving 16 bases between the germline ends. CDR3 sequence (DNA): TGTGCCAGCAGTGATCTGAGATATGACCACGAGCAGTACTTC. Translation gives CASSDLRYDHEQYF.

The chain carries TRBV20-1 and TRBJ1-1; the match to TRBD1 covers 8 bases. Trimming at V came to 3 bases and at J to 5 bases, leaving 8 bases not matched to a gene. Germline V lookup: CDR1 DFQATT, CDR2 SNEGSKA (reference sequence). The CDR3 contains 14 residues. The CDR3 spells CSASSGQAVTEAFF. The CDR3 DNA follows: TGCAGTGCTAGCTCGGGACAGGCAGTAACTGAAGCTTTCTTT.

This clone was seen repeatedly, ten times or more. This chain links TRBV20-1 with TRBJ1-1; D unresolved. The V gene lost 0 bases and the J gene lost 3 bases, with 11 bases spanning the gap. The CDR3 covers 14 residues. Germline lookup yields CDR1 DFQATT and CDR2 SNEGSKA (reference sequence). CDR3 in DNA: TGCAGTGCTAGAGAAGCGGCGGATTACACTGAAGCTTTCTTT. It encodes CSAREAADYTEAFF.

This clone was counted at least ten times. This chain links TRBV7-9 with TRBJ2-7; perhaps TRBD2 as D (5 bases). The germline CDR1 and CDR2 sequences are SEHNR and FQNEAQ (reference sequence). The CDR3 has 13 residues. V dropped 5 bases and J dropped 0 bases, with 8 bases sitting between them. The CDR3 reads CASSAGGSYEQYF. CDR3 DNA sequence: TGTGCCAGCAGCGCTGGAGGCTCCTACGAGCAGTACTTC.

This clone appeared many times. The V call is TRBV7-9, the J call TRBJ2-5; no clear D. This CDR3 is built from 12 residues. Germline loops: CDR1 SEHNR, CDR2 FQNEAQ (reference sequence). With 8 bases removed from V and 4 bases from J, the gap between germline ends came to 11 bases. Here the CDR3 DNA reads TGTGCCAGCCTGGACCTAATAGAGACCCAGTACTTC. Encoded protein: CASLDLIETQYF.

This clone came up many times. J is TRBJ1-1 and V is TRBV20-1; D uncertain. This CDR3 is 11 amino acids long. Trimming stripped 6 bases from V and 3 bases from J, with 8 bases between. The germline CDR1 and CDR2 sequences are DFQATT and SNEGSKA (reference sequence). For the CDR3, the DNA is TGCAGTGCCCTGATGGACACTGAAGCTTTCTTT. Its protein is CSALMDTEAFF.

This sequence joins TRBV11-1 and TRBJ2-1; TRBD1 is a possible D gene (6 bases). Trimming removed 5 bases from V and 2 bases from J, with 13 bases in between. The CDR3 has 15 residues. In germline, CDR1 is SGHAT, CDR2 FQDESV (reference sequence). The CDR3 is CASSPVGAAYNEQFF. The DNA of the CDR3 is TGTGCCAGCAGCCCCGTGGGGGCCGCCTACAATGAGCAGTTCTTC. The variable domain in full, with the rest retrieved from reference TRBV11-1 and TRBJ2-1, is EAEVAQSPRYKITEKSQAVAFWCDPISGHATLYWYRQILGQGPELLVQFQDESVVDDSQLPKDRFSAERLKGVDSTLKIQPAELGDSAMYLCASSPVGAAYNEQFFGPGTRLTVL.

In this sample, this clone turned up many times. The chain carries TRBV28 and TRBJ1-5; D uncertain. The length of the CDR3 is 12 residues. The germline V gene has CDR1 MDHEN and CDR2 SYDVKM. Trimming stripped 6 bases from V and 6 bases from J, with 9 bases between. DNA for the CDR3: TGTGCCAGCAGGCGGCGGGGTCAGCCCCAGCATTTT. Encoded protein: CASRRRGQPQHF.

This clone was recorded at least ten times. CDR3 loop: CASSLGPGDRSYTF. In DNA form, the CDR3 reads TGTGCCAGCAGCTTAGGGCCAGGGGACCGGAGCTACACCTTC. The V and J genes are TRBV11-2 and TRBJ1-2, with a tentative D call TRBD1 (6 bases). The CDR3 loop spans 14 amino acids. In germline, CDR1 is SGHAT, CDR2 FQNNGV. Trimming left V 1 base short and J 9 bases short, with 15 bases between. Combining the CDR3 with reference TRBV11-2 and TRBJ1-2 gives the whole variable domain EAGVAQSPRYKIIEKRQSVAFWCNPISGHATLYWYQQILGQGPKLLIQFQNNGVVDDSQLPKDRFSAERLKGVDSTLKIQPAKLEDSAVYLCASSLGPGDRSYTFGSGTRLTVV.

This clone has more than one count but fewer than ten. CDR3 coding DNA: TGTGCCAGCATTTTGTGGGGACAGCCCCAGCATTTT. It encodes CASILWGQPQHF. The chain employs TRBV28 and TRBJ1-5, with D unresolved. Germline V CDR1 and CDR2: MDHEN, SYDVKM. This CDR3 spans 12 amino acids. The V end was cut by 7 bases, the J end by 7 bases, with 11 bases between.

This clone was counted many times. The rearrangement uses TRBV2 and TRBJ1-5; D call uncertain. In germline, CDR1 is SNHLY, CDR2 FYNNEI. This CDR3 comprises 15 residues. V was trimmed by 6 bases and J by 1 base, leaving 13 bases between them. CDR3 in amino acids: CASSSDLASNQPQHF. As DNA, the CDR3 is TGTGCCAGCAGCTCAGACCTCGCGAGCAATCAGCCCCAGCATTTT.

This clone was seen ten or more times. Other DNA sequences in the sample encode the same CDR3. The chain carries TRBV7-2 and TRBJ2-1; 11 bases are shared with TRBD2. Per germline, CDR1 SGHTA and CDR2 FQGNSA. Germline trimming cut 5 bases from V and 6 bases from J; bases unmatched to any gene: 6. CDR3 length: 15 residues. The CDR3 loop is CASSVTSGGRNEQFF. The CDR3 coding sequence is TGTGCCAGCAGCGTCACTAGCGGGGGCCGCAATGAGCAGTTCTTC.

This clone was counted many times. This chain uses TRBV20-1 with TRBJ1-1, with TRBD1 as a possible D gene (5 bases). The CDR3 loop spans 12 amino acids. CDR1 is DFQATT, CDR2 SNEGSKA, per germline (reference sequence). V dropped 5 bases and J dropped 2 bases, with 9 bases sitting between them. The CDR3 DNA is TGCAGTGCTGTGCAGGGAAACACTGAAGCTTTCTTT. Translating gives CSAVQGNTEAFF.

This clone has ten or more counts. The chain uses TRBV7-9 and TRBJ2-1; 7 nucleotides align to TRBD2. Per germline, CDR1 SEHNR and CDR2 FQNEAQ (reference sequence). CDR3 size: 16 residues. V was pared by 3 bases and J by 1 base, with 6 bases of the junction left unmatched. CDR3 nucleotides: TGTGCCAGCAGCTTCTCCCCTAGCGGTTCCTACAATGAGCAGTTCTTC. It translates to CASSFSPSGSYNEQFF.

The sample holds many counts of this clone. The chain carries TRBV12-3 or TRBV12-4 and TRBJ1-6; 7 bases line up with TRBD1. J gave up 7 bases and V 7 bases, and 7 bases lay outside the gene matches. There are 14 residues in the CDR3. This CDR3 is CASILTGSNSPLHF. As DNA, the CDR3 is TGTGCCAGCATCTTGACAGGGTCAAATTCACCCCTCCACTTT.